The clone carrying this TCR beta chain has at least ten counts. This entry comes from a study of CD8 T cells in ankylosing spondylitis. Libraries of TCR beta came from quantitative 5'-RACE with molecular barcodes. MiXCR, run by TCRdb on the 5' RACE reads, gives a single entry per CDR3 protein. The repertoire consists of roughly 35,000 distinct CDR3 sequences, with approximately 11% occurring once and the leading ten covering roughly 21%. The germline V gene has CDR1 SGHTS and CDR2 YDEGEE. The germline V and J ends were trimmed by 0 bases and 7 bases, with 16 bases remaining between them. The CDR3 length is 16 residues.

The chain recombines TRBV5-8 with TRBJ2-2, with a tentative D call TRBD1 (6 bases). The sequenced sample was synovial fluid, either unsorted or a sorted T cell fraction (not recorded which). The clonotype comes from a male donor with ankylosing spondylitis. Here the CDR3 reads CASSLVQGSDGGELFF. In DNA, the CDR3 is TGTGCCAGCAGCTTGGTACAGGGCAGTGACGGCGGGGAGCTGTTTTTT.